This TCR beta chain was identified in a study of immune cell composition in non-small cell lung cancer. Study conclusions and caveats: Roughly 80% of squamous and about 31% of adenocarcinoma cases had tumour-associated clones >0.5%. No significant correlation existed between pack-years smoked and tumour clonality.

TCRdb's table, derived via immunoSEQ multiplex PCR, lists solely in-frame clones and lacks some. The table lists more than 6,000 clones, roughly 69% of them singletons. The normal lung sample lay at least 3 cm, and maximally far, from the tumour. About this clone itself: What it binds is unknown.

V was pared by 0 bases and J by 2 bases, with 6 bases of the junction left unmatched. This CDR3 contains 16 residues. Germline V CDR1 and CDR2: SGHRS, YFSETQ. The origin of this receptor is a human donor with non-small cell lung cancer. The sequencing input was non-adjacent lung tissue. The V gene is TRBV5-1, the J gene TRBJ2-5; the match to TRBD2 covers 8 bases. The CDR3 spells CASSLVGGGTQETQYF. Written as DNA, the CDR3 is TGCGCCAGCAGCTTGGTTGGCGGGGGGACTCAAGAGACCCAGTACTTC. The variable domain in full, completed from reference TRBV5-1 and TRBJ2-5, reads KAGVTQTPRYLIKTRGQQVTLSCSPISGHRSVSWYQQTPGQGLQFLFEYFSETQRNKGNFPGRFSGRQFSNSRSEMNVSTLELGDSALYLCASSLVGGGTQETQYFGPGTRLLVL.